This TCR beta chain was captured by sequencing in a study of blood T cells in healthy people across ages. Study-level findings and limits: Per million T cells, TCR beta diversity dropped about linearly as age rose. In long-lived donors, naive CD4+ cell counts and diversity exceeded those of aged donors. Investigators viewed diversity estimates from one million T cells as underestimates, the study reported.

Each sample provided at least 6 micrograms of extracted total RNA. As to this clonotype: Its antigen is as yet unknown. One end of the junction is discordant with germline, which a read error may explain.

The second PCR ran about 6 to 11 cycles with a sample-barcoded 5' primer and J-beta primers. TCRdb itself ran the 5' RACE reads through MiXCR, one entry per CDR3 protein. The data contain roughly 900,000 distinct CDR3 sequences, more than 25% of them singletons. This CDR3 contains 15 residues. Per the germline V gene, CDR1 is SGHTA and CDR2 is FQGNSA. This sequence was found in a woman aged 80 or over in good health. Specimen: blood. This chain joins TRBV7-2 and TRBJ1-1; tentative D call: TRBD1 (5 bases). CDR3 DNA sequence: TGTGCTAGCAGACCTGGGGGGGACGTGACCACTGAAGCTTTCTTT. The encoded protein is CASRPGGDVTTEAFF. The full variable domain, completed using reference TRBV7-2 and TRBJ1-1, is GAGVSQSPSNKVTEKGKDVELRCDPISGHTALYWYRQSLGQGLEFLIYFQGNSAPDKSGLPSDRFSAERTGGSVSTLTIQRTQQEDSAVYLCASRPGGDVTTEAFFGQGTRLTVV.